These T cell receptor beta chains were read from a single sample in a study of T cell changes during pregnancy in multiple sclerosis. Data came from immunoSEQ multiplex PCR; TCRdb stores just in-frame clones and leaves some out. The repertoire includes roughly 120,000 clones, approximately 90% of them detected once, and approximately 1.4% sits in the top ten. The sequencing used peripheral blood, collected in the third trimester of pregnancy. The receptors stem from a female donor with multiple sclerosis, enrolled in a pregnancy study. The CDR3 runs from the conserved cysteine through the conserved F or W. A D gene is named only where the DNA matches it firmly. Not every row has a clone size; where given, it reads once, few, many or a size class.

V,D,size,J,CDR3,DNA
TRBV6-1,TRBD2,.,TRBJ2-1,CASTGGRSSNEQFF,TGTGCCAGCACGGGCGGGAGGAGTAGCAATGAGCAGTTCTTC
TRBV27,TRBD2,.,TRBJ2-3,CASSVLAGGRVDTQYF,TGTGCCAGCAGTGTACTAGCGGGAGGGCGGGTAGATACGCAGTATTTT
TRBV9,.,.,TRBJ1-6,CASSAEPYNSPLHF,TGTGCCAGCAGCGCGGAGCCCTATAATTCACCCCTCCACTTT
TRBV6-4,TRBD1,few,TRBJ2-1,CASSDSTGGYNEQFF,TGTGCCAGCAGTGACTCTACAGGGGGCTACAATGAGCAGTTCTTC
TRBV6-6,.,few,TRBJ2-1,CASSYEKYNEQFF,TGTGCCAGCAGTTACGAGAAATACAATGAGCAGTTCTTC
TRBV6-5,.,once,TRBJ1-1,CASSRVRENTEAFF,TGTGCCAGCAGCCGCGTCCGGGAGAACACTGAAGCTTTCTTT
TRBV5-4,TRBD1,.,TRBJ1-2,CASSSGTVGNYGYTF,TGTGCCAGCAGCTCGGGGACAGTAGGCAACTATGGCTACACCTTC
TRBV11-2,TRBD1,.,TRBJ2-3,CASSLVGTGDVTDTQYF,TGTGCCAGCAGCTTAGTGGGGACAGGGGACGTCACAGATACGCAGTATTTT
TRBV7-9,TRBD1,.,TRBJ1-1,CASSLTGGANTEAFF,TGTGCCAGCAGCTTAACAGGGGGCGCGAACACTGAAGCTTTCTTT
TRBV18,TRBD2,.,TRBJ2-7,CASSPTSGGTSSYEQYF,TGTGCCAGCTCACCAACTAGCGGGGGGACCAGCTCCTACGAGCAGTACTTC
TRBV28,TRBD2,.,TRBJ2-3,CASKTGGYSTDTQYF,TGTGCCAGCAAAACGGGAGGGTATAGCACAGATACGCAGTATTTT
TRBV6-1,TRBD1,.,TRBJ2-7,CASSARTGWGYEQYF,TGTGCCAGCAGTGCTCGGACAGGGTGGGGCTACGAGCAGTACTTC
TRBV6-1,TRBD1,.,TRBJ2-2,CASSERQGRTGELFF,TGTGCCAGCAGTGAAAGACAGGGGCGGACCGGGGAGCTGTTTTTT
TRBV6-4,TRBD1,.,TRBJ1-2,CASSQGQGGYGYTF,TGTGCCAGCAGCCAGGGACAGGGGGGCTATGGCTACACCTTC
TRBV6-1,TRBD2,medium-sized,TRBJ2-7,CASSEGLADYYEQYF,TGTGCCAGCAGTGAAGGACTAGCGGATTACTACGAGCAGTACTTC
TRBV5-1,TRBD1,.,TRBJ1-1,CASSLSSWTGARAGTEAFF,TGCGCCAGCAGCTTGTCCTCGTGGACAGGGGCGCGAGCAGGCACTGAAGCTTTCTTT
TRBV28,.,.,TRBJ1-3,CASTSGAGSGNTIYF,TGTGCCAGCACCTCCGGAGCGGGCTCTGGAAACACCATATATTTT
TRBV5-1,TRBD1,.,TRBJ2-1,CASSLQGVGNEQFF,TGCGCCAGCAGTTTACAGGGGGTGGGAAATGAGCAGTTCTTC
TRBV6-5,.,.,TRBJ1-4,CASRRGIGEKLFF,TGTGCCAGCAGAAGGGGGATCGGTGAAAAACTGTTTTTT
TRBV19,TRBD1,once,TRBJ2-7,CASSIGDRALGDEQYF,TGTGCCAGTAGTATAGGGGACAGGGCTCTCGGTGACGAGCAGTACTTC